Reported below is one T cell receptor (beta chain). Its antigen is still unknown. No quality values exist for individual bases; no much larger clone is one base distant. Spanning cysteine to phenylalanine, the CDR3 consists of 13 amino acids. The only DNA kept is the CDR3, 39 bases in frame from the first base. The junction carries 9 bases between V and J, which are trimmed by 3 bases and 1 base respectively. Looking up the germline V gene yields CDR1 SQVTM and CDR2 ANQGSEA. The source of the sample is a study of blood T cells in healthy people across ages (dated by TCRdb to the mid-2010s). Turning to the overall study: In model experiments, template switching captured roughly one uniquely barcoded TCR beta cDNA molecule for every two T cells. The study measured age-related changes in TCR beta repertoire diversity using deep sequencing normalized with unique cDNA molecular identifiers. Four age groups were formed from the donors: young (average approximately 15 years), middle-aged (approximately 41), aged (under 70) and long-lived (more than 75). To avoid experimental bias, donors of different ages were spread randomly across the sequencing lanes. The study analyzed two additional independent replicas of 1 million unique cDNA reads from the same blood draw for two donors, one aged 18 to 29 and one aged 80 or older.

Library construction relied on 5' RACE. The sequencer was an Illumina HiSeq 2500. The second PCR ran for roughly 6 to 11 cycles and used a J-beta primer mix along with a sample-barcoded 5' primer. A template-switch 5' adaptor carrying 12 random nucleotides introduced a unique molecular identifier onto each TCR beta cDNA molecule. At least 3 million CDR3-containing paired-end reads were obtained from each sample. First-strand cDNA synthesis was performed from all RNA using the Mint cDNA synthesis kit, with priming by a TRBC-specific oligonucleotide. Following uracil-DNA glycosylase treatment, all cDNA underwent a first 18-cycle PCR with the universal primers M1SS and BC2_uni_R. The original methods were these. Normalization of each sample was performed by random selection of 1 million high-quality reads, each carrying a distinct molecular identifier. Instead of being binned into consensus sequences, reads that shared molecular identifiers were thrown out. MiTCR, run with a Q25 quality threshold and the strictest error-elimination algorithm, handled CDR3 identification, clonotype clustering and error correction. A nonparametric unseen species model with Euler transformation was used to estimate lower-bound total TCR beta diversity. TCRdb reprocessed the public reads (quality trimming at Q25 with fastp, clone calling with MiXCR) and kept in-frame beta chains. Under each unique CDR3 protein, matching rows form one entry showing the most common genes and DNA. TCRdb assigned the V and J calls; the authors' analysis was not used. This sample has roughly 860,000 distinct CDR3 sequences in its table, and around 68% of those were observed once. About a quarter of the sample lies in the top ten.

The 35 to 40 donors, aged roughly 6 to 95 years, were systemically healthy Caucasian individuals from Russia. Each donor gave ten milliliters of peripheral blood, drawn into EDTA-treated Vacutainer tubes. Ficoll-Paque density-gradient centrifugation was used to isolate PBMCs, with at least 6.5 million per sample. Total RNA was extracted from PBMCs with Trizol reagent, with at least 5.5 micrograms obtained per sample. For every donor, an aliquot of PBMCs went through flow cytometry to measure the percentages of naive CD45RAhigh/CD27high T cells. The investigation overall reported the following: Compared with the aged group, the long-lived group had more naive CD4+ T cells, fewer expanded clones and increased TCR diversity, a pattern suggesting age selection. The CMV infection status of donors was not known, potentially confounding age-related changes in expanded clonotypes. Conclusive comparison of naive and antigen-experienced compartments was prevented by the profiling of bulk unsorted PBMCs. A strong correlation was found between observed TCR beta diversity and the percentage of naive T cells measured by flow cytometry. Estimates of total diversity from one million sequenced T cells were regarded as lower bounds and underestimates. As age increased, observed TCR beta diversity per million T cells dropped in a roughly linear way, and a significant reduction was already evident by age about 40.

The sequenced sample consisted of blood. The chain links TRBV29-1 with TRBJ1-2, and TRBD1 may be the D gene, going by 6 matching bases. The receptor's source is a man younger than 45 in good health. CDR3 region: CSVDSGVNYGYTF. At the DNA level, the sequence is TGCAGCGTTGATTCAGGGGTTAACTATGGCTACACCTTC.